These 21 T cell receptor beta chains originate from one sample sequenced in a study of cytomegalovirus exposure and HLA in healthy donors. This PCR relied on a set of 60 Vbeta primers and 13 Jbeta primers. Sequenced by immunoSEQ multiplex PCR; TCRdb stores in-frame clones only, minus some. Seen here are about 80,000 clones, roughly two thirds observed once, and the top ten hold about 6.9%. The sequencing input was PBMCs. The receptors shown here come from a woman in her forties or fifties in good health and CMV-seropositive.

V gene TRBV7-4 combines with J gene TRBJ1-2; no clear D. Trimming stripped 5 bases from V and 5 bases from J, with 9 bases between. The length of the CDR3 is 12 residues. The germline CDR1 and CDR2 sequences are SGHVT and SQSDAQ. CDR3 loop: CASSRPTYGYTF. The CDR3 coding sequence is TGTGCCAGCAGCCGTCCGACATATGGCTACACCTTC.

This chain connects TRBV5-1 to TRBJ2-3; 8 nucleotides match TRBD2. The ends lost 3 bases at V and 6 bases at J; junction bases unmatched: 18. In germline, CDR1 is SGHRS, CDR2 YFSETQ. The CDR3 extends over 18 amino acids. The CDR3 sequence: CASSSGRGGPGLPDTQYF. In DNA, the CDR3 is TGCGCCAGCAGCTCGGGCCGGGGGGGCCCTGGTTTACCGGATACGCAGTATTTT.

The chain joins TRBV15 to TRBJ2-1; 7 positions agree with TRBD2. Germline CDR1 is LNHNV and CDR2 is YYDKDF (reference sequence). The CDR3 spans 15 residues. V lost 5 bases, J lost 0 bases, and 4 bases stayed unmatched. The CDR3 DNA sequence: TGTGCCACCAGCCAAGCGGGGACCTCCTACAATGAGCAGTTCTTC. Protein: CATSQAGTSYNEQFF.

J is TRBJ1-6 and V is TRBV28; 10 bases are shared with TRBD1. The CDR3 covers 18 residues. Germline V gene data show CDR1 as MDHEN and CDR2 as SYDVKM. Unmatched junction bases numbered 14, after V lost 5 bases and J lost 7 bases. The CDR3 nucleotides are TGTGCCAGCAGTGCACATACCGGGACAGGGGTCCACAATTCACCCCTCCACTTT. Its translation is CASSAHTGTGVHNSPLHF.

This chain uses TRBV5-4 with TRBJ2-3; 11 bases match TRBD1. Germline assignment: CDR1 SGHNT and CDR2 YYREEE (reference sequence). This CDR3 has 16 amino acids. Germline trimming cut 0 bases from V and 8 bases from J; bases unmatched to any gene: 8. This CDR3 reads CASSLGPGQGVLTQYF. DNA for the CDR3: TGTGCCAGCAGCTTGGGTCCGGGACAGGGGGTTCTTACGCAGTATTTT.

The rearrangement joins TRBV4-1 to TRBJ1-5; possible D gene TRBD1, 5 bases. The V end was cut by 1 base, the J end by 1 base, with 11 bases between. The CDR3 has 16 residues. In germline, CDR1 is MGHRA, CDR2 YSYEKL. This chain's CDR3 is CASSQVWSGSNQPQHF. The CDR3 region has the DNA TGCGCCAGCAGCCAAGTTTGGTCAGGGAGCAATCAGCCCCAGCATTTT.

This chain links TRBV4-2 with TRBJ2-5; no clear D gene. CDR3 length equals 12 residues. The V gene's germline CDR1 is LGHNA and CDR2 YNFKEQ. V gave up 0 bases and J gave up 5 bases, with 4 bases separating them. The CDR3 region is CASSQDQETQYF. CDR3 coding DNA: TGTGCCAGCAGCCAAGATCAGGAGACCCAGTACTTC.

This chain links TRBV27 with TRBJ1-2, with a possible D match to TRBD1 (6 bases). Trimming removed 4 bases from V and 3 bases from J, with 18 bases in between. Germline loops: CDR1 MNHEY, CDR2 SMNVEV (reference sequence). This CDR3 is 16 amino acids long. CDR3 nucleotides: TGTGCCAGCAGTTCCTTGGACAGAGGGGCGGACTATGGCTACACCTTC. As protein: CASSSLDRGADYGYTF.

The sample holds a few counts of this clone. In nucleotides, the CDR3 is TGTGCCAGCAGCTTAGAAGGCGGGGGGGCCAAAAACATTCAGTACTTC. It encodes CASSLEGGGAKNIQYF. The V call is TRBV13, the J call TRBJ2-4, with 8 nucleotides matching TRBD2. CDR3 length equals 16 residues. Trimming took 1 base from V and 1 from J; bases not matched to a gene: 3. The germline V gene has CDR1 PRHDT and CDR2 FYEKMQ (reference sequence). The full variable domain, completed using reference TRBV13 and TRBJ2-4, is AAGVIQSPRHLIKEKRETATLKCYPIPRHDTVYWYQQGPGQDPQFLISFYEKMQSDKGSIPDRFSAQQFSDYHSELNMSSLELGDSALYFCASSLEGGGAKNIQYFGAGTRLSVL.

This clone is a singleton in its sample. CDR3 nucleotide sequence: TGTGCCAGCAGCATCCCGACGGACAAAGAGACCCAGTACTTC. Translating gives CASSIPTDKETQYF. The rearrangement joins TRBV7-9 to TRBJ2-5, with TRBD1 as a possible D gene (5 bases). Germline V gene lookup returns CDR1 SEHNR and CDR2 FQNEAQ (reference sequence). The CDR3 is made up of 14 amino acids. Deletions cut 5 bases from V and 3 bases from J, with 13 bases between.

The J gene is TRBJ1-2, the V gene TRBV27, with D perhaps matching TRBD1 (5 bases). The CDR3 sequence is 15 residues long. Germline loops: CDR1 MNHEY, CDR2 SMNVEV (reference sequence). V was shortened by 3 bases and J by 4 bases, with 15 bases between the two germline ends. CDR3 amino acids: CASSFVYGQAYGYTF. The CDR3 DNA reads TGTGCCAGCAGTTTTGTATACGGACAAGCCTATGGCTACACCTTC.

This clone was detected a few times. The chain is built from TRBV7-3 and TRBJ2-1, with 8 bases matching TRBD2. CDR3 length: 15 residues. The germline V gene encodes CDR1 SGHTA and CDR2 FQGTGA. The V gene end was trimmed by 2 bases and the J gene end by 6 bases; junction bases not matched to a gene: 6. This CDR3 is CASSLGGGRLNEQFF. CDR3 in DNA: TGTGCCAGCAGCTTAGGCGGGGGGCGTCTCAATGAGCAGTTCTTC.

The CDR3 bases are TGTGCCAGCAGTTTTTGGGGGGGCACTAACTATGGCTACACCTTC. This gives the protein CASSFWGGTNYGYTF. The chain combines TRBV27 with TRBJ1-2, with D maybe TRBD1 (6 bases). Germline loops: CDR1 MNHEY, CDR2 SMNVEV (reference sequence). V gave up 3 bases and J gave up 0 bases, with 11 bases separating them. This CDR3 is 15 amino acids long.

The V gene is TRBV5-6, the J gene TRBJ1-4, with D possibly TRBD1 on 5 matching bases. V was trimmed by 10 bases and J by 8 bases, leaving 18 bases between them. CDR3 length: 13 residues. Germline CDR1 SGHDT, CDR2 YYEEEE. In nucleotides, the CDR3 is TGTGCCGCAAGCAGCACGACAGAAGAAAAACTGTTTTTT. It codes for CAASSTTEEKLFF.

The chain joins TRBV9 to TRBJ1-1; D remains ambiguous. V dropped 3 bases and J dropped 1 base, with 7 bases sitting between them. The CDR3 length is 13 residues. CDR1 and CDR2 from the germline V gene are SGDLS and YYNGEE. In DNA, the CDR3 is TGTGCCAGCAGCGCAAATTGGAACACTGAAGCTTTCTTT. This translates into CASSANWNTEAFF.

This clone has just a few counts. The chain uses TRBV5-1 and TRBJ2-5; possibly TRBD2 for D (5 bases). The CDR3 covers 11 residues. Trimming cost V 1 base and J 10 bases, with 8 bases left between them. Germline CDR1 is SGHRS and CDR2 is YFSETQ. The CDR3 nucleotides read TGCGCCAGCAGCTTGCGAGGGAGCCAGTACTTC. Translated: CASSLRGSQYF.

This clone turned up a few times. The chain uses TRBV7-2 and TRBJ2-7; TRBD2 matches 8 bases. Germline V CDR1 and CDR2: SGHTA, FQGNSA. The junction had 11 bases not matched to a gene; V was cut back by 2 bases and J by 5 bases. The CDR3 totals 16 residues. Here the CDR3 reads CASSLYGTSGDNEQYF. In DNA, the CDR3 is TGTGCCAGCAGCTTATACGGGACTAGTGGTGACAACGAGCAGTACTTC.

This clone has more than one count but fewer than ten. V is TRBV6-1 and J is TRBJ1-2; D may be TRBD1 (6 bases). The germline V gene has CDR1 MNHNS and CDR2 SASEGT. This CDR3 has 13 residues. Trimming took 6 bases from V and 7 from J, leaving 15 bases between them. CDR3 DNA sequence: TGTGCCAGCAGGTACGGGACACTGCTTGGCTACACCTTC. As protein: CASRYGTLLGYTF.

The genes are TRBV9 and TRBJ2-2, with 8 bases matching TRBD2. The CDR3 sequence is 18 residues long. The V gene's germline CDR1 is SGDLS and CDR2 YYNGEE. V lost 4 bases to trimming and J lost 0 bases; unmatched junction nucleotides: 11. In nucleotides, the CDR3 is TGTGCCAGCAGCCCAGTTGGTAGCGGGGTGCCGAACACCGGGGAGCTGTTTTTT. Protein product: CASSPVGSGVPNTGELFF.

The chain carries TRBV6-1 and TRBJ2-3; 7 nucleotides match TRBD2. Germline CDR1 is MNHNS and CDR2 is SASEGT. With 8 bases clipped from V and 2 bases from J, the junction kept 7 bases outside the gene matches. CDR3 size: 14 residues. The CDR3 DNA reads TGTGCCAGCGAAAGGGAGGGATTCACAGATACGCAGTATTTT. Protein sequence: CASEREGFTDTQYF.

V is TRBV27 and J is TRBJ2-3; 8 nucleotides line up with TRBD2. The V gene's germline CDR1 is MNHEY and CDR2 SMNVEV (reference sequence). This CDR3 comprises 15 residues. The junction had 4 bases not matched to a gene; V was cut back by 5 bases and J by 0 bases. CDR3 protein: CASSPGGASTDTQYF. CDR3 coding DNA: TGTGCCAGCAGTCCCGGGGGGGCCAGCACAGATACGCAGTATTTT.